The 15 T cell receptor beta chains below come from one sample, sequenced in a study of CD8+ T cells in alopecia areata. Treatment specified: oral pan-JAK inhibitor, 5-10 mg twice daily. Extracted from the samples, RNA was reverse transcribed into cDNA to serve as the sequencing template. Here immunoSEQ multiplex PCR was the method, and the copy in TCRdb shows in-frame clones only, minus some. Of about 270,000 clones listed, about three fifths are singletons. Sequenced material: CD4+ T cells sorted from blood, taken at approximately week 51, from a patient treated with tofacitinib. The receptors stem from a human donor with alopecia areata.

A note on this clone: Other DNA sequences from this sample encode an identical CDR3 as well. The rearrangement links TRBV29-1 to TRBJ1-1; D may be TRBD1 (6 bases). V was cut by 4 bases and J by 0 bases, with 9 bases left in between. CDR3 length: 13 amino acids. Germline V lookup: CDR1 SQVTM, CDR2 ANQGSEA. CDR3 in DNA: TGCAGCGTTGTCCGGGGGCTGAACACTGAAGCTTTCTTT. Amino acids: CSVVRGLNTEAFF.

This clone was detected a few times. This chain connects TRBV4-2 to TRBJ1-5; TRBD1 aligns across 11 bases. CDR1 and CDR2 (germline): LGHNA, YNFKEQ. The CDR3 is 17 amino acids. Trimming at V came to 4 bases and at J to 3 bases, leaving 8 bases not matched to a gene. The CDR3 DNA reads TGTGCCAGCAGCCCGGACAGGGGGCTATATCTCAATCAGCCCCAGCATTTT. Residues: CASSPDRGLYLNQPQHF.

The chain carries TRBV30 and TRBJ2-7; D is perhaps TRBD1 or TRBD2 (5 bases each). The germline CDR1 and CDR2 sequences are GTSNPN and SVGIG (reference sequence). V shed 5 bases and J shed 4 bases, with 12 bases lying between them. CDR3 length: 12 residues. The CDR3 DNA sequence: TGTGCCTGGGCTCGAGGGGCGTACGAGCAGTACTTC. Translation: CAWARGAYEQYF.

The genes are TRBV5-4 and TRBJ2-1, with D possibly TRBD1 on 6 matching bases. There are 13 residues in the CDR3. Trimming pared 1 base from V and 8 bases from J, leaving 10 bases between. Germline V CDR1 and CDR2: SGHNT, YYREEE (reference sequence). The CDR3 region is CASSLISGDEQFF. In DNA form, the CDR3 reads TGTGCCAGCAGCTTGATTTCAGGGGATGAGCAGTTCTTC.

This rearrangement joins TRBV5-6 to TRBJ2-2, with D possibly being TRBD1 (5 bases). V dropped 4 bases and J dropped 5 bases, with 12 bases sitting between them. CDR3 size: 14 residues. In germline, CDR1 is SGHDT, CDR2 YYEEEE. The CDR3 nucleotides are TGTGCCAGCAGCCTCAGGGTATTGACCGGGGAGCTGTTTTTT. Translated: CASSLRVLTGELFF.

The V call is TRBV7-9, the J call TRBJ1-2; 10 nucleotides match TRBD1. CDR1 and CDR2 (germline): SEHNR, FQNEAQ (reference sequence). The V and J ends lost 5 bases and 2 bases, in that order; junction bases with no gene match: 5. The length of the CDR3 is 15 residues. The CDR3 coding sequence is TGTGCCAGCAGCGCACCGGGACAGGGGAACTATGGCTACACCTTC. It codes for CASSAPGQGNYGYTF.

CDR3 amino acids: CASSLVSPRQDTGGYTF. The CDR3 nucleotides are TGTGCCAGCAGCTTAGTGTCCCCCCGACAGGATACGGGTGGCTACACCTTC. The V call is TRBV11-2, the J call TRBJ1-2; D may be TRBD1 (6 bases). Trimming removed 1 base from V and 7 bases from J, with 22 bases in between. Germline V CDR1 and CDR2: SGHAT, FQNNGV. This CDR3 spans 17 amino acids.

The chain combines TRBV9 with TRBJ2-5; no reliable D call. V was clipped by 0 bases and J by 4 bases, with 10 bases between them. The CDR3 runs to 14 residues. Germline CDR1 SGDLS, CDR2 YYNGEE. The CDR3 spells CASSVEWRGETQYF. The CDR3 DNA is TGTGCCAGCAGCGTAGAATGGCGCGGAGAGACCCAGTACTTC.

The CDR3 loop is CASSPRGETQYF. Written as DNA, the CDR3 is TGTGCCAGCAGCCCTCGGGGGGAGACCCAGTACTTC. V is TRBV7-2 and J is TRBJ2-5; a weak D match, TRBD2 (6 bases). Trimming shortened V by 5 bases and J by 5 bases, and 9 bases separated the two germline ends. This CDR3 region has 12 residues. Germline-derived CDR1 and CDR2 are SGHTA and FQGNSA.

The chain employs TRBV9 and TRBJ2-7; D is unresolved. The V end lost 0 bases, the J end lost 4 bases, and 14 bases lay between the germline ends. CDR1 is SGDLS, CDR2 YYNGEE, per germline. The CDR3 is made up of 15 amino acids. The DNA for the CDR3 is TGTGCCAGCAGCGTAGGTACAGCCTTCACATACGAGCAGTACTTC. Amino acids: CASSVGTAFTYEQYF.

There are a few counts of this clone. The gene calls are TRBV15 and TRBJ2-5; 9 nucleotides line up with TRBD2. V lost 5 bases to trimming and J lost 5 bases; unmatched junction nucleotides: 3. There are 13 residues in the CDR3. From germline, CDR1 is LNHNV and CDR2 YYDKDF (reference sequence). The CDR3 region is CATSPGLAETQYF. CDR3 DNA sequence: TGTGCCACCAGCCCGGGACTAGCCGAGACCCAGTACTTC.

This clone was counted only a few times. The CDR3 region is CASSRGGGPYNEQFF. In nucleotides, the CDR3 is TGTGCCAGCAGCCGGGGCGGGGGGCCATACAATGAGCAGTTCTTC. The chain combines TRBV4-2 with TRBJ2-1, with TRBD2 matching 8 bases. This CDR3 spans 15 amino acids. Germline assignment: CDR1 LGHNA and CDR2 YNFKEQ. V was pared by 4 bases and J by 4 bases, with 6 bases of the junction left unmatched.

The genes are TRBV12-5 and TRBJ2-7; TRBD1 agrees at 8 bases. Trimming at V came to 4 bases and at J to 5 bases, leaving 4 bases not matched to a gene. The CDR3 consists of 13 residues. Germline lookup yields CDR1 LGHNT and CDR2 FRNRAP. The CDR3 reads CASGWTGTHEQYF. In nucleotides, the CDR3 is TGTGCTAGTGGTTGGACAGGGACCCACGAGCAGTACTTC.

The chain recombines TRBV7-8 with TRBJ1-5; maybe TRBD1 (5 bases). The germline V and J ends were trimmed by 1 base and 5 bases, with 9 bases remaining between them. Germline V gene data show CDR1 as SGHVS and CDR2 as FQNEAQ. CDR3 size: 14 residues. CDR3 DNA: TGTGCCAGCAGCTTAGACCAGGGCTATCAGCCCCAGCATTTT. Its protein product is CASSLDQGYQPQHF. Filled out from reference TRBV7-8 and TRBJ1-5, the complete variable domain reads GAGVSQSPRYKVAKRGQDVALRCDPISGHVSLFWYQQALGQGPEFLTYFQNEAQLDKSGLPSDRFFAERPEGSVSTLKIQRTQQEDSAVYLCASSLDQGYQPQHFGDGTRLSIL.

The rearrangement uses TRBV29-1 and TRBJ2-7; D not resolved. Germline CDR1 and CDR2: SQVTM and ANQGSEA. V shed 3 bases and J shed 3 bases, with 9 bases lying between them. The CDR3 runs 12 residues. The CDR3 DNA sequence: TGCAGCGTTGAGTCGGGCATCTACGAGCAGTACTTC. Protein sequence: CSVESGIYEQYF.